The 18 T cell receptor beta chains listed next were all sequenced from one sample in a study of early T cells in non-severe SARS-CoV-2 infection. MiXCR, applied by TCRdb to the 5' RACE reads, yields one record per CDR3 protein. This sample has around 26,000 distinct CDR3 sequences, with roughly 4.3% found just once. Sequencing used whole blood. These receptor sequences come from an adult who was a healthcare worker with PCR-confirmed SARS-CoV-2 infection or an uninfected control (not recorded which).

This chain uses TRBV4-3 with TRBJ2-3; 13 positions agree with TRBD2. After removal of 3 bases from V and 3 bases from J, the junction contained 15 bases not matched to a gene. The CDR3 has 20 amino acids. CDR1 and CDR2 (germline): LGHNA, YSLEER. DNA of the CDR3: TGCGCCAGCAGCCAGGGCTCGGGACTAGCGGGACAGGGTAGGACAGATACGCAGTATTTT. It specifies CASSQGSGLAGQGRTDTQYF.

This clonotype has a count of ten or more. This chain connects TRBV10-3 to TRBJ2-2; D gene unclear. With 3 bases removed from V and 1 base from J, the gap between germline ends came to 9 bases. Germline V CDR1 and CDR2: ENHRY, SYGVKD. CDR3 length: 15 amino acids. The CDR3 reads CAISDGGRNTGELFF. For the CDR3, the DNA is TGTGCCATCAGTGACGGTGGAAGGAACACCGGGGAGCTGTTTTTT.

This clonotype has just a few counts. The rearrangement joins TRBV7-2 to TRBJ2-7; 13 bases are shared with TRBD2. From germline, CDR1 is SGHTA and CDR2 FQGNSA. The V and J ends lost 1 base and 4 bases, in that order; junction bases with no gene match: 1. The CDR3 is 15 amino acids. The CDR3 bases are TGTGCCAGCAGCTTAGTACTAGCGGGAGGGTACGAGCAGTACGTC. Its translation: CASSLVLAGGYEQYV.

The table lists this clonotype with a few counts. The V and J genes are TRBV7-9 and TRBJ2-1; no clear D gene. The CDR3 totals 15 residues. The V end lost 3 bases, the J end lost 3 bases, and 12 bases lay between the germline ends. Looked up from germline, CDR1 is SEHNR and CDR2 is FQNEAQ (reference sequence). CDR3 sequence: CASSFRVVDYNEQFF. The CDR3 nucleotides read TGTGCCAGCAGCTTTAGGGTAGTTGACTACAATGAGCAGTTCTTC.

In this sample, this clonotype turned up a few times. The chain carries TRBV7-2 and TRBJ2-7, with unresolved D. This CDR3 comprises 13 residues. Looked up from germline, CDR1 is SGHTA and CDR2 is FQGNSA. Between the trimmed V and J ends, which lost 7 bases and 5 bases, there was a span of 15 bases. Here the CDR3 DNA reads TGTGCCAGCAAGAGTCGGAACGAAAACGAGCAGTACTTC. This translates into CASKSRNENEQYF.

Many counts were recorded for this clonotype. V and J are TRBV15 and TRBJ2-1; D not resolved. Trimming pared 3 bases from V and 8 bases from J, leaving 5 bases between. Germline CDR1 LNHNV, CDR2 YYDKDF (reference sequence). This CDR3 is 11 amino acids long. This chain's CDR3 is CATSRADEQFF. CDR3 nucleotides: TGTGCCACCAGCAGGGCAGATGAGCAGTTCTTC.

This clonotype was seen many times. The V call is TRBV27, the J call TRBJ2-6; D is tentatively TRBD1 or TRBD2 (5 bases each). The ends were cut back, 5 bases at V and 0 bases at J, with 17 bases in the middle. In germline, CDR1 is MNHEY, CDR2 SMNVEV (reference sequence). The CDR3 is made up of 18 amino acids. The CDR3 region has the DNA TGTGCCAGCAGTCTGAGATCCGGGACCACCTCTGGGGCCAACGTCCTGACTTTC. This gives the protein CASSLRSGTTSGANVLTF.

Many counts were recorded for this clonotype. The rearrangement uses TRBV7-3 and TRBJ2-1, with D unresolved. The CDR3 length is 15 residues. Germline V gene data show CDR1 as SGHTA and CDR2 as FQGTGA. V lost 2 bases to trimming and J lost 7 bases, with 15 bases between them. The CDR3 loop is CASSLRGSSRNEQFF. Written as DNA, the CDR3 is TGTGCCAGCAGCTTACGCGGTTCCTCTAGGAATGAGCAGTTCTTC.

The table lists this clonotype with many counts. This sequence joins TRBV29-1 and TRBJ1-1, with 8 bases that match TRBD1. V shed 5 bases and J 6 bases; nucleotides not matched to a gene: 5. Germline V gene sequence: CDR1 SQVTM, CDR2 ANQGSEA. The CDR3 extends over 12 amino acids. The DNA for the CDR3 is TGCAGCGTTCCAGACAGGGGTCCTGAAGCTTTCTTT. This codes for CSVPDRGPEAFF.

At least ten counts were recorded for this clonotype. This sequence joins TRBV5-6 and TRBJ2-2, with D perhaps being TRBD1 or TRBD2 (6 bases each). Germline lookup yields CDR1 SGHDT and CDR2 YYEEEE. The CDR3 is made up of 16 amino acids. With 1 base removed from V and 5 bases from J, the gap between germline ends came to 15 bases. The CDR3 here is CASSLPGGVVTGELFF. The CDR3 DNA sequence: TGTGCCAGCAGCTTGCCCGGGGGCGTGGTGACCGGGGAGCTGTTTTTT.

In its sample, this clonotype was seen many times. This chain joins TRBV24-1 and TRBJ2-5, with 7 bases identical to TRBD1. This CDR3 is built from 14 residues. Trimming took 0 bases from V and 5 from J; bases not matched to a gene: 2. Germline CDR1 is KGHDR and CDR2 is SFDVKD. DNA for the CDR3: TGTGCCACCAGTGATTTGAAGGGGGCCGAGACCCAGTACTTC. It specifies CATSDLKGAETQYF.

This clonotype was counted ten times or more. V is TRBV20-1 and J is TRBJ2-1; perhaps TRBD1 as D (6 bases). Germline V CDR1 and CDR2: DFQATT, SNEGSKA (reference sequence). CDR3 size: 16 residues. V lost 5 bases to trimming and J lost 4 bases, with 21 bases between them. The CDR3 coding sequence is TGCAGTGCTTCCACTGGGGGCAGGGGCAATTACAATGAGCAGTTCTTC. Protein sequence: CSASTGGRGNYNEQFF.

This clonotype occurred many times. In DNA form, the CDR3 reads TGTGCCAGCAGCTCGACAGGGGGAGACAATCAGCCCCAGCATTTT. It specifies CASSSTGGDNQPQHF. The chain couples TRBV7-2 to TRBJ1-5; TRBD1 aligns across 9 bases. V trimming: 4 bases; J trimming: 3 bases; junction bases outside the gene matches: 4. The CDR3 sequence is 15 residues long. CDR1 SGHTA and CDR2 FQGNSA come from the germline V gene.

There are many counts of this clonotype. This chain connects TRBV20-1 to TRBJ2-4; D is ambiguous. Germline V gives CDR1 DFQATT, CDR2 SNEGSKA (reference sequence). Trimming removed 0 bases from V and 6 bases from J, with 9 bases in between. The CDR3 contains 13 residues. In DNA, the CDR3 is TGCAGTGCTAGAGATCTCAAGGGAAACATTCAGTACTTC. Its translation: CSARDLKGNIQYF.

The chain couples TRBV4-1 to TRBJ2-7; a weak D match, TRBD1 (5 bases). The V end lost 3 bases, the J end lost 3 bases, and 15 bases lay between the germline ends. This CDR3 is 15 amino acids long. CDR1 is MGHRA and CDR2 is YSYEKL in the germline V gene. The CDR3 bases are TGCGCCAGCAGCCAGGATGACAGAGGCAACTACGAGCAGTACGTC. This encodes CASSQDDRGNYEQYV.

This clonotype came up many times. V and J are TRBV4-3 and TRBJ2-1; 8 bases align to TRBD2. Germline V gene sequence: CDR1 LGHNA, CDR2 YSLEER. The CDR3 spans 19 residues. The V and J ends lost 0 bases and 1 base, in that order; junction bases with no gene match: 11. CDR3 DNA sequence: TGCGCCAGCAGCCAAGAGGCTAGCGGGCGAACAGGGTCCTACAATGAGCAGTTCTTC. Residues: CASSQEASGRTGSYNEQFF.

This clonotype showed up many times. The rearrangement joins TRBV23-1 to TRBJ2-1, with 9 nucleotides matching TRBD2. TRBV23-1 falls under the ORF class, with uncertain function. The CDR3 is 23 residues long. V trimming: 2 bases; J trimming: 12 bases; junction bases outside the gene matches: 35. The DNA of the CDR3 is TGCGCCAGCAGTCAAAGGACAGGAATAGCGGGAGTGGATATTCACAATGAGCCGGAAGGGCAGTTCTTC. It is translated as CASSQRTGIAGVDIHNEPEGQFF.

This clonotype ranks as medium-sized (0.01 to 0.1%). The chain uses TRBV6-5 and TRBJ1-4; no reliable D call. Trimming took off 5 bases at V and 5 bases at J, with 12 bases between the two ends. The germline gives CDR1 MNHEY, CDR2 SVGAGI. The CDR3 loop spans 14 amino acids. This CDR3 reads CASSVSGINEKLFF. Here the CDR3 DNA reads TGTGCCAGCAGTGTATCAGGAATAAATGAAAAACTGTTTTTT.